The T cell receptor beta chain under discussion was sequenced for a study of radiotherapy plus CTLA-4 blockade in lung cancer. Findings and limits, study-wide: In blood, tumor-derived TCR clones expanded after radiotherapy plus ipilimumab.

The germline CDR1 and CDR2 sequences are SGDLS and YYNGEE. This CDR3 has 14 amino acids. V dropped 3 bases and J dropped 2 bases, with 9 bases sitting between them. The data were produced by immunoSEQ multiplex PCR, yet TCRdb's version contains in-frame clones alone and is incomplete. The sample has more than 12,000 clones; 72% are singletons. The study gave focal radiation plus ipilimumab CTLA-4 blockade to patients with chemo-refractory metastatic non-small-cell lung cancer. Comment on this clone: Its antigen is currently unknown.

The TCR was taken from a human donor with non-small cell lung cancer whose response to radiotherapy plus ipilimumab could not be evaluated. The gene calls are TRBV9 and TRBJ1-5; no clear D. This specimen was peripheral blood, taken from a patient treated with radiotherapy plus ipilimumab. CDR3 residues: CASSGPAGNQPQHF. Here the CDR3 DNA reads TGTGCCAGCAGCGGGCCCGCGGGCAATCAGCCCCAGCATTTT.